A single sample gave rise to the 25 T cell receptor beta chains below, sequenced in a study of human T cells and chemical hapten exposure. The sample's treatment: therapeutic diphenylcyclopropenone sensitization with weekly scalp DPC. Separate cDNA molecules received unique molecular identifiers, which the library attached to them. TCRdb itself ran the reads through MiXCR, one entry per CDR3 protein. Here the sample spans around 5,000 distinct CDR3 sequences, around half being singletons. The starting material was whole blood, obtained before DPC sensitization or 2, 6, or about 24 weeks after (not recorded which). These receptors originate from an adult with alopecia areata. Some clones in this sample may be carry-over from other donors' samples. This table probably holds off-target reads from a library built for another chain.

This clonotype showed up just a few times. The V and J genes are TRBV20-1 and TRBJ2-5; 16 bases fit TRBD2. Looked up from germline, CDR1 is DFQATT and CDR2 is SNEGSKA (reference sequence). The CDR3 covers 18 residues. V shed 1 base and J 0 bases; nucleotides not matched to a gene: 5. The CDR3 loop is CSARGGTSGRGDQETQYF. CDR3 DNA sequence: TGCAGTGCTAGAGGCGGGACTAGCGGGAGGGGGGACCAAGAGACCCAGTACTTC.

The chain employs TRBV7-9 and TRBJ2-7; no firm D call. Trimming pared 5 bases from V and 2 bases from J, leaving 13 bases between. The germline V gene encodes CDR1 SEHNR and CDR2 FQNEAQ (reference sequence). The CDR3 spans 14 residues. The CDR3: CASSRDGLTYEQYF. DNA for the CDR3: TGTGCCAGCAGCCGAGACGGTCTTACCTACGAGCAGTACTTC.

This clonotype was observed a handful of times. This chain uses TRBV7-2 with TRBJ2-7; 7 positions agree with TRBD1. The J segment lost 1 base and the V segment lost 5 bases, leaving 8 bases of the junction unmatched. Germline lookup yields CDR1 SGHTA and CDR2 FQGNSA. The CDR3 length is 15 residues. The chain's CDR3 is CASSPGTALSYEQYF. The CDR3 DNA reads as TGTGCCAGCAGCCCTGGGACAGCCCTTTCCTACGAGCAGTACTTC.

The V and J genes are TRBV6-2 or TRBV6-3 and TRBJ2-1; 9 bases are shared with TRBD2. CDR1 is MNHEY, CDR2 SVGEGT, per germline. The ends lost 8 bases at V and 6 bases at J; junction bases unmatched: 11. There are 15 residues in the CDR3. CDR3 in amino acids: CASRPLLAGSNEQFF. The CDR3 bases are TGTGCCAGCCGCCCATTACTAGCGGGTTCCAATGAGCAGTTCTTC.

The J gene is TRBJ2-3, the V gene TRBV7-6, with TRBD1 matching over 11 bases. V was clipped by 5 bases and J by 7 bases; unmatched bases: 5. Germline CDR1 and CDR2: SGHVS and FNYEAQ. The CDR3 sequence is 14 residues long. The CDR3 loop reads CASSPGQGGNTQYF. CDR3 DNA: TGTGCCAGCAGCCCGGGACAGGGGGGAAATACGCAGTATTTT.

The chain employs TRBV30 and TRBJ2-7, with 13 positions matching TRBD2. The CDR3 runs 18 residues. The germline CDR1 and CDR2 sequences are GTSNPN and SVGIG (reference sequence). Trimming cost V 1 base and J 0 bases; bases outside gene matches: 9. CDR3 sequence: CAWSGSETSGRFSYEQYF. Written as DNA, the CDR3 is TGTGCCTGGAGTGGATCCGAGACTAGCGGGAGGTTCTCCTACGAGCAGTACTTC.

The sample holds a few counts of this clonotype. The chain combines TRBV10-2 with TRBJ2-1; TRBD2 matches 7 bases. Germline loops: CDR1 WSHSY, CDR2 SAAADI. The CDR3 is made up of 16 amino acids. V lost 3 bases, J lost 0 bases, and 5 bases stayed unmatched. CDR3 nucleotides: TGCGCCAGCAGTGAATTGACTAGCAGCTCCTACAATGAGCAGTTCTTC. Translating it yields CASSELTSSSYNEQFF.

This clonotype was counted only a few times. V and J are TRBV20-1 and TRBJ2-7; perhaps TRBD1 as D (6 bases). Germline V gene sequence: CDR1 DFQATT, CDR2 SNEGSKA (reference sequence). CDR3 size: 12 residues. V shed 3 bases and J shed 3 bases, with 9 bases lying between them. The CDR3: CSASRQDYEQYF. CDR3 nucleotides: TGCAGTGCTAGTCGACAGGACTACGAGCAGTACTTC.

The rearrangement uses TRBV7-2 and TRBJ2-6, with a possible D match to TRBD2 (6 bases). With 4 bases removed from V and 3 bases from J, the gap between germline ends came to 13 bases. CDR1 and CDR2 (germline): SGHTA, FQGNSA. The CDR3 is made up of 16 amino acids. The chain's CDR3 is CASSSLGEDGANVLTF. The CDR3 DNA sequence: TGTGCCAGCAGCTCCCTGGGGGAGGATGGGGCCAACGTCCTGACTTTC.

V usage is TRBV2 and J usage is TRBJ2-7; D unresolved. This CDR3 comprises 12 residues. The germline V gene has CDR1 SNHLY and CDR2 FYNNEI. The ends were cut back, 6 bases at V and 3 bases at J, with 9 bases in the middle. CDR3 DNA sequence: TGTGCCAGCAGGATACAGATCTACGAGCAGTACTTC. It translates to CASRIQIYEQYF.

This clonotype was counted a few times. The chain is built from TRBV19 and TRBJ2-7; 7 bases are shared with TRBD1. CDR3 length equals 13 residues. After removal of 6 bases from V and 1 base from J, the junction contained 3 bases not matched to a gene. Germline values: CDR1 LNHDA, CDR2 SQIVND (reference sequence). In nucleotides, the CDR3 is TGTGCCAGTAGCCCGACAGGGTCCTACGAGCAGTACTTC. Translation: CASSPTGSYEQYF.

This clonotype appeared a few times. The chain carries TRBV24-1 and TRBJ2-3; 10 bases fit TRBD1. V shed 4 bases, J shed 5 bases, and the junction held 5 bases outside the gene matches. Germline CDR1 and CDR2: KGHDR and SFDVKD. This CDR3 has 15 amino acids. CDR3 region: CATSDTGTGEDTQYF. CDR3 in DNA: TGTGCCACCAGTGACACCGGGACAGGGGAAGATACGCAGTATTTT.

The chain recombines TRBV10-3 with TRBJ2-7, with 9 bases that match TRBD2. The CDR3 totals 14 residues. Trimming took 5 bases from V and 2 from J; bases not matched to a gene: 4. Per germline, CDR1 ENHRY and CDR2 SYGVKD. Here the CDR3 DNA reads TGTGCCATCAGTAGGGCTAGCGGGACCTACGAGCAGTACTTC. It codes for CAISRASGTYEQYF.

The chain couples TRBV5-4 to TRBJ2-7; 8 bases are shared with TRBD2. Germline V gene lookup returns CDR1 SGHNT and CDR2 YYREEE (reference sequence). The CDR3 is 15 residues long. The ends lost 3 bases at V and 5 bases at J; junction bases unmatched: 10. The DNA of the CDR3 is TGTGCCAGCAGCTGGCGGGGAGCGGGAGTAAACGAGCAGTACTTC. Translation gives CASSWRGAGVNEQYF.

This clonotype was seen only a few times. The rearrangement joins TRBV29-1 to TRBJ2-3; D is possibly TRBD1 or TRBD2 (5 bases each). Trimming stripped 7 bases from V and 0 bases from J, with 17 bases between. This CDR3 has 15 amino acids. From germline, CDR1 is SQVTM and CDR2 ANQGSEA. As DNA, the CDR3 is TGCAGCGCCAAGCGAGGGACCACGAGCACAGATACGCAGTATTTT. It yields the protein CSAKRGTTSTDTQYF.

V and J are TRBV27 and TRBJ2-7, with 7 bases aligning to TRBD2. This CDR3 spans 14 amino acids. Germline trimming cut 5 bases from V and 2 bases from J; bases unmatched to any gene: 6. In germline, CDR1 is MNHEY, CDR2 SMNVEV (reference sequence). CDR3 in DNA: TGTGCCAGCAGTCCGCCGGGACTACCCTACGAGCAGTACTTC. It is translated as CASSPPGLPYEQYF.

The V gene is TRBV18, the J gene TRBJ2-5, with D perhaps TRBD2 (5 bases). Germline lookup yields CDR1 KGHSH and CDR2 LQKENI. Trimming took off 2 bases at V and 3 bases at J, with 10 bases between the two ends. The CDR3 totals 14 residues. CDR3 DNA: TGTGCCAGCTCACCATCCAGCGGAGAAGAGACCCAGTACTTC. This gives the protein CASSPSSGEETQYF.

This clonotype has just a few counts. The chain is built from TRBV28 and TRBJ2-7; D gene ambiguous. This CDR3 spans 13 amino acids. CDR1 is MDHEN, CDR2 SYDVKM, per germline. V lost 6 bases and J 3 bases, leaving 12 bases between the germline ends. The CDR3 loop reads CASRNPNFYEQYF. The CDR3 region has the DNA TGTGCCAGCAGAAACCCCAACTTCTACGAGCAGTACTTC.

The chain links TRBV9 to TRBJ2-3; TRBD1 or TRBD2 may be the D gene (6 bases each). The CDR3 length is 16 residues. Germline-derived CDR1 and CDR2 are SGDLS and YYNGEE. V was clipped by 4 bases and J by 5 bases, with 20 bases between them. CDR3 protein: CASSSRLEGGQDTQYF. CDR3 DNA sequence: TGTGCCAGCAGCTCCCGGTTGGAGGGGGGACAAGATACGCAGTATTTT.

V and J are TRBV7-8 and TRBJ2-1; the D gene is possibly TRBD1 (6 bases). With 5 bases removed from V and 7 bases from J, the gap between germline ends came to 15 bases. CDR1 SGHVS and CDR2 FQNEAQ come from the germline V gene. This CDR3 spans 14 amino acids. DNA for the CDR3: TGTGCCAGCAGCAAGTCAACAGGGAAGAATGAGCAGTTCTTC. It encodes CASSKSTGKNEQFF.

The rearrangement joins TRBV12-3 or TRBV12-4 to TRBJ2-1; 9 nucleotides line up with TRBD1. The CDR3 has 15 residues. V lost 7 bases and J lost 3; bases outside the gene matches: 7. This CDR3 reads CASTTDRGLYNEQFF. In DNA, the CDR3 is TGTGCCAGCACCACGGACAGGGGACTCTACAATGAGCAGTTCTTC.

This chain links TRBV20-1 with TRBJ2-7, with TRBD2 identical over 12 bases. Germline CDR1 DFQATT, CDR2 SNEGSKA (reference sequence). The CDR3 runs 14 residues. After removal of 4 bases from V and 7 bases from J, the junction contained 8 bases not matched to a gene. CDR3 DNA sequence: TGCAGTGCTAATCTAGCGGGAGGGCGTAGGGAGCAGTACTTC. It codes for CSANLAGGRREQYF.

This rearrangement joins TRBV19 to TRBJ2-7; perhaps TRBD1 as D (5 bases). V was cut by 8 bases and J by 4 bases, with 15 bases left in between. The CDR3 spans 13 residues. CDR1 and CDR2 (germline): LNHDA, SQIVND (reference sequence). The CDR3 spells CASSQGVFYEQYF. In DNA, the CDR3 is TGTGCCAGTTCCCAGGGCGTGTTTTACGAGCAGTACTTC.

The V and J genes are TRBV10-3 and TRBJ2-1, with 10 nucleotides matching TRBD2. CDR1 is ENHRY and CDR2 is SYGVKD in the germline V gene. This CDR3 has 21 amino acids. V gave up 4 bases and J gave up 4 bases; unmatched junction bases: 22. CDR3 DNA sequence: TGTGCCATCAGTGCTCAACCGGGACAGCAGGGCTCTAGCGGGAGTTACAATGAGCAGTTCTTC. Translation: CAISAQPGQQGSSGSYNEQFF.

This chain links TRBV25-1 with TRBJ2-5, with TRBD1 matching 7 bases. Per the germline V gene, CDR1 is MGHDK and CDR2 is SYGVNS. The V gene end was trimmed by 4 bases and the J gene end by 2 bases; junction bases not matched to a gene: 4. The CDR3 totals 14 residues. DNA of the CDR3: TGTGCCAGCAGTGCAGGGACAGTACAAGAGACCCAGTACTTC. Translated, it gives CASSAGTVQETQYF.